The 9 T cell receptor beta chains below all came from one sample that was sequenced in a study of blood T cells in healthy people across ages. Together with a sample-barcoded 5' primer, a J-beta primer mix was included in a second PCR lasting about 7 to 11 cycles. TCRdb recomputed calls from the 5' RACE reads with MiXCR, one row per CDR3 protein. Here the sample spans about a million distinct CDR3 sequences, roughly half being singletons. Sequencing input: blood. The receptors here all came from a woman aged 60-75 years in good health.

The chain recombines TRBV28 with TRBJ1-6; 7 bases are shared with TRBD1. Germline-derived CDR1 and CDR2 are MDHEN and SYDVKM. CDR3 length: 15 amino acids. V dropped 7 bases and J dropped 9; count of bases not matched to a gene: 12. CDR3 nucleotide sequence: TGTGCCAGCACAACAACAGGGGATCGTGGTTCACCCCTCCACTTT. It is translated as CASTTTGDRGSPLHF.

V is TRBV20-1 and J is TRBJ2-7; 9 nucleotides agree with TRBD2. The germline V gene has CDR1 DFQATT and CDR2 SNEGSKA (reference sequence). This CDR3 has 15 residues. After removal of 3 bases from V and 4 bases from J, the junction contained 10 bases not matched to a gene. In DNA form, the CDR3 reads TGCAGTGCTAGTACACCTAGCGGGAAAAGGTACGAGCAGTACTTC. Amino acid sequence: CSASTPSGKRYEQYF.

This clonotype was seen a handful of times. V is TRBV12-3 or TRBV12-4 and J is TRBJ2-5, with D perhaps TRBD2 (5 bases). Trimming cost V 2 bases and J 5 bases, with 9 bases left between them. The CDR3 length is 13 residues. The CDR3 loop reads CASSLYGEETQYF. The CDR3 bases are TGTGCCAGCAGTTTATATGGGGAGGAGACCCAGTACTTC.

Of note for this clonotype: A much bigger clone sits one base away, suggesting this may be a read error. The V call is TRBV3-1, the J call TRBJ2-7; 7 positions agree with TRBD2. J was trimmed by 2 bases and V by 3 bases; bases with no gene match: 1. CDR1 LGHDT and CDR2 YNNKEL come from the germline V gene (reference sequence). The CDR3 sequence is 13 residues long. CDR3 coding DNA: TGTGCCAGCAGCCATGGACTAGCCTACGAGCAGTACTTC. Its translation is CASSHGLAYEQYF.

The rearrangement uses TRBV7-9 and TRBJ2-6; D is unclear. This CDR3 has 16 amino acids. V was pared by 0 bases and J by 0 bases, with 6 bases between. Looked up from germline, CDR1 is SEHNR and CDR2 is FQNEAQ (reference sequence). The CDR3 is CASSLARNSGANVLTF. DNA for the CDR3: TGTGCCAGCAGCTTAGCGCGGAACTCTGGGGCCAACGTCCTGACTTTC.

The chain recombines TRBV12-3 or TRBV12-4 with TRBJ2-7; 9 bases match TRBD2. Germline trimming cut 3 bases from V and 3 bases from J; bases unmatched to any gene: 3. The CDR3 extends over 14 amino acids. DNA of the CDR3: TGTGCCAGCAGTTTCAGACTAGCGGACTACGAGCAGTACTTC. This sequence encodes CASSFRLADYEQYF.

A word on this clonotype: A much larger clone lies a single base off, so this may be a read error. The genes are TRBV7-2 and TRBJ2-4, with D possibly matching TRBD1 (5 bases). Germline V gene data show CDR1 as SGHTA and CDR2 as FQGNSA. The CDR3 sequence is 12 residues long. Trimming removed 5 bases from V and 13 bases from J, with 15 bases in between. For the CDR3, the DNA is TGTGCCAGCAGCCCTTGGGGCTACGTGCAGTACTTC. Its protein is CASSPWGYVQYF.

This sequence joins TRBV6-6 and TRBJ2-7, with D perhaps TRBD2 (6 bases). The V gene's germline CDR1 is MNHNY and CDR2 SVGAGI (reference sequence). The CDR3 has 14 amino acids. V lost 2 bases and J 4 bases, leaving 12 bases between the germline ends. In DNA, the CDR3 is TGTGCCAGCAGTTACACGGGAGTGGGTTACGAGCAGTACTTC. It is translated as CASSYTGVGYEQYF.

The chain is built from TRBV29-1 and TRBJ2-1; maybe TRBD2 (5 bases). With 3 bases removed from V and 3 bases from J, the gap between germline ends came to 27 bases. Germline CDR1 reads SQVTM; CDR2 reads ANQGSEA. This CDR3 contains 19 residues. The CDR3 DNA reads TGCAGCGTTGATCGGGTTTCGGACGGGGTGTTTGGGTACTACAATGAGCAGTTCTTC. It specifies CSVDRVSDGVFGYYNEQFF.